The clone carrying this T cell receptor (beta chain) was seen a single time. The antigen remains unidentified. This record belongs to a study of CD8 T cells in ankylosing spondylitis. Findings and caveats of the study: Some motif variants were previously reported in reactive arthritis synovial fluid and blood. Disease-linked clones bore a CD8+ phenotype, appearing relatively rarely in peripheral blood. There was reportedly significant enrichment of clones that were disease-linked in matched ankylosing spondylitis synovial fluid. A TCR beta motif made of about eight highly homologous variants seemed typical of ankylosing spondylitis blood.

Quantitative 5'-RACE with molecular barcodes produced the TCR beta libraries. One entry per CDR3 protein results from TCRdb running MiXCR on the 5' RACE reads. The data hold 450,000 or so distinct CDR3 sequences, with 25% to 30% observed a single time. CDR3 length equals 13 residues. From germline, CDR1 is LGHDT and CDR2 YNNKEL (reference sequence). The V end lost 8 bases, the J end lost 4 bases, and 14 bases lay between the germline ends. The sample comprised blood, either unsorted or a sorted T cell fraction (not recorded which). The source of this sequence is a male donor with ankylosing spondylitis. This chain uses TRBV3-1 with TRBJ1-1; possibly TRBD1 for D (6 bases). CDR3 sequence (DNA): TGTGCCAGCCGCCCCAGCAGGGGCACTGAAGCTTTCTTT. Protein product: CASRPSRGTEAFF. Combining the CDR3 with reference TRBV3-1 and TRBJ1-1 gives the whole variable domain DTAVSQTPKYLVTQMGNDKSIKCEQNLGHDTMYWYKQDSKKFLKIMFSYNNKELIINETVPNRFSPKSPDKAHLNLHINSLELGDSAVYFCASRPSRGTEAFFGQGTRLTVV.